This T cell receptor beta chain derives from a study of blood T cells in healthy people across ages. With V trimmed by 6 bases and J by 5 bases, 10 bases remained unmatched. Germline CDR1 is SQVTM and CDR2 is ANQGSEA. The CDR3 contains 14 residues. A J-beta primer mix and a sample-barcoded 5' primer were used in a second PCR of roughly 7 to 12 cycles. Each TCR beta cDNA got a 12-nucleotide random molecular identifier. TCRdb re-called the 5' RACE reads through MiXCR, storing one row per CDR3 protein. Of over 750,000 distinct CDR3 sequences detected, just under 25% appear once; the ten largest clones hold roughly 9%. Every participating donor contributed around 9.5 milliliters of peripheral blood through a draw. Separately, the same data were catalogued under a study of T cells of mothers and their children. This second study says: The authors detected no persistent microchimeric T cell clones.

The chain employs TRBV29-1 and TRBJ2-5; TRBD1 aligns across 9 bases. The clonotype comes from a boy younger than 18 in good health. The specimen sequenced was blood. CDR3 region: CSVGGTGYVETQYF. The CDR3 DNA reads TGCAGCGTCGGCGGGACAGGGTATGTGGAGACCCAGTACTTC.